The T cell receptor beta chain described here comes from a study of blood T cell repertoires in COVID-19. Overall study context: Material from acute and convalescent COVID-19 was sourced from the United States, Italy and Spain. From T cells, B-cell-depleted T cells, or PBMCs came the material, which was cDNA or gDNA.

With 3 bases clipped from V and 1 base from J, the junction kept 11 bases outside the gene matches. This CDR3 comprises 18 residues. Germline-derived CDR1 and CDR2 are SGDLS and YYNGEE. Authors' analysis steps: Researchers report that nucleated cell counts were estimated from reference gene primer amplification. This table comes from immunoSEQ multiplex PCR, and its TCRdb copy is limited to in-frame clones, with some not included. The V and J calls and clone size come from that table; D and trimming were worked out from the DNA. The profile shows roughly 91,000 clones, about four fifths of them singletons.

This receptor was identified in a man aged 65-85 years with active or convalescent COVID-19. Sequencing was done on a sample of peripheral blood. The rearrangement links TRBV9 to TRBJ1-5, with 9 nucleotides matching TRBD1. CDR3 amino acids: CASSGRWDRERSNQPQHF. The DNA of the CDR3 is TGTGCCAGCAGCGGGCGATGGGACAGGGAGAGGAGCAATCAGCCCCAGCATTTT.